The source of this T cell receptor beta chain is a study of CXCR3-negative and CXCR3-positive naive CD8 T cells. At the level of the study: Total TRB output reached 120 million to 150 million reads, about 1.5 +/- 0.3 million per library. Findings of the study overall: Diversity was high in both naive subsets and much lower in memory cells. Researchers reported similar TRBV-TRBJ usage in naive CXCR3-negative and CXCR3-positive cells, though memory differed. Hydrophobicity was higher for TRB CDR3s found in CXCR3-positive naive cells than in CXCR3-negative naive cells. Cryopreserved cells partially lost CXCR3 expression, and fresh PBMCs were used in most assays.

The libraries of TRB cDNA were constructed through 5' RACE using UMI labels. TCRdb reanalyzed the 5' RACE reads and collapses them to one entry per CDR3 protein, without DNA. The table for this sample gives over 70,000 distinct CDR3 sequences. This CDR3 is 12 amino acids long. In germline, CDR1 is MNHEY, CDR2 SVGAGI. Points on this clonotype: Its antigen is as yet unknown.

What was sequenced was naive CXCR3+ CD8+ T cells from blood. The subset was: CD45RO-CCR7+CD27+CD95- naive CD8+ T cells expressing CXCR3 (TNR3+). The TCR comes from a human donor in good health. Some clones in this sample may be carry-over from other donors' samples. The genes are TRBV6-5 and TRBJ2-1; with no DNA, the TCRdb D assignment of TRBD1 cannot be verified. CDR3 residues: CASSGWGDEQFF.